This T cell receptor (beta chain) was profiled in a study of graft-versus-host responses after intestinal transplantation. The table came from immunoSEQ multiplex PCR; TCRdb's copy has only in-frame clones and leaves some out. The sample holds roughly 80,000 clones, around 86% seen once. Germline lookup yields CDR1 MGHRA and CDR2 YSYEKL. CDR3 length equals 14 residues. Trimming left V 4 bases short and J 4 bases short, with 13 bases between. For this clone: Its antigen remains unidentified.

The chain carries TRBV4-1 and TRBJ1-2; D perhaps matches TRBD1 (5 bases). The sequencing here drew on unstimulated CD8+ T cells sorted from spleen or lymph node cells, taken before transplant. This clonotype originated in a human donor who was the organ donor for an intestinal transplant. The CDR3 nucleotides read TGCGCCAGCAGCCCCACGGGGGAAGGCTATGGCTACACCTTC. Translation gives CASSPTGEGYGYTF.